This T cell receptor beta chain was captured by sequencing in a study of cytomegalovirus exposure and HLA in healthy donors. Findings and caveats of the study: Earlier analysis yielded a pattern in which most TCR beta V segments were productive about 87% or about 30% of the time. Rates of TCR association differed by HLA locus in a later analysis, with DRB1 highest and HLA-C lowest.

Regarding donors, all were healthy bone marrow donors. When sampled, the donors appeared nominally healthy, though they likely had unrecorded immune exposures. The CDR3 has 13 amino acids. The V end was cut by 4 bases, the J end by 10 bases, with 16 bases between. Germline V lookup: CDR1 SGHDN, CDR2 FVKESK. Regarding this clone: No antigen is known for it.

Both 60 Vbeta primers and 13 Jbeta primers went into the PCR. Produced via immunoSEQ multiplex PCR; TCRdb's table is partial and in-frame only. In total, the table holds roughly 200,000 clones. This chain joins TRBV14 and TRBJ1-2; no clear D gene. This TCR was recovered from a man aged 30 to 45 in good health and CMV-seronegative. Input material: PBMCs. CDR3 region: CASSPRIDSPYTF. CDR3 bases: TGTGCCAGCAGCCCGAGGATAGACTCGCCCTACACCTTC. The full variable domain, rest sourced from reference TRBV14 and TRBJ1-2, is EAGVTQFPSHSVIEKGQTVTLRCDPISGHDNLYWYRRVMGKEIKFLLHFVKESKQDESGMPNNRFLAERTGGTYSTLKVQPAELEDSGVYFCASSPRIDSPYTFGSGTRLTVV.